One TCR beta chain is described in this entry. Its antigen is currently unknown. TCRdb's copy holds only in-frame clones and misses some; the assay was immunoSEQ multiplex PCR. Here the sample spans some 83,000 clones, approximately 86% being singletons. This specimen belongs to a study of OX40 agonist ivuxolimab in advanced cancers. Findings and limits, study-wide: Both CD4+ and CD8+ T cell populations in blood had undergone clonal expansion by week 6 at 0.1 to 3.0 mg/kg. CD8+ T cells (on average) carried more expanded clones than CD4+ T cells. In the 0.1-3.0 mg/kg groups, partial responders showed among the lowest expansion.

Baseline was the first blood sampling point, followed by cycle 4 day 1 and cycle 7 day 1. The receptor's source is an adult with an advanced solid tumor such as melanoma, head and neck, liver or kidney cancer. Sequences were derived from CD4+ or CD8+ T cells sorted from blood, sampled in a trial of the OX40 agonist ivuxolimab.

The CDR3 nucleotides are TGTGCCAGCAGCTGGACGGACAGCCGTCGGGACGCTTTCTTT. Translated, it gives CASSWTDSRRDAFF. V gene TRBV5-6 combines with J gene TRBJ1-1, with D possibly matching TRBD1 (6 bases). V shed 3 bases and J shed 11 bases, with 20 bases lying between them. Per germline, CDR1 SGHDT and CDR2 YYEEEE. The CDR3 consists of 14 residues. Combining the CDR3 with reference TRBV5-6 and TRBJ1-1 gives the whole variable domain DAGVTQSPTHLIKTRGQQVTLRCSPKSGHDTVSWYQQALGQGPQFIFQYYEEEERQRGNFPDRFSGHQFPNYSSELNVNALLLGDSALYLCASSWTDSRRDAFFGQGTRLTVV.